These T cell receptor beta chains were read from a single sample in a study of control samples from healthy donors and cancer patients. Produced via immunoSEQ multiplex PCR; TCRdb's table is partial and in-frame only. The sample records roughly 100,000 clones, 92% being singletons. Material: blood. The receptors were sampled from a human donor in good health. The donor label of this sample is uncertain. Each CDR3 is given with its conserved first and last residue. The order of the fields is CDR3 protein, CDR3 DNA, J gene, clone size, V gene, D gene. The D gene is left open where the match is weak. Expanded clones are given a class, and other clones once, few, many or no size at all.

CASRWALGTEAFF,TGTGCCAGCAGGTGGGCCCTGGGGACTGAAGCTTTCTTT,TRBJ1-1,NA,TRBV12-3/TRBV12-4,NA
CASSLYGGENNEQFF,TGTGCCAGCAGCTTATATGGCGGGGAAAACAATGAGCAGTTCTTC,TRBJ2-1,NA,TRBV7-2,NA
CASKAPGAKNIQYF,TGTGCCAGCAAAGCACCCGGGGCCAAAAACATTCAGTACTTC,TRBJ2-4,NA,TRBV2,NA
CASSLDGETYEQYF,TGTGCCAGCAGCTTAGACGGGGAGACCTACGAGCAGTACTTC,TRBJ2-7,NA,TRBV7-8,NA
CASSPGTTRSEQFF,TGTGCCAGCAGCCCCGGGACCACCCGGAGTGAGCAGTTCTTC,TRBJ2-1,NA,TRBV7-9,NA
CASSLGTVRDTEAFF,TGCGCCAGCAGCTTGGGGACAGTCCGGGACACTGAAGCTTTCTTT,TRBJ1-1,few,TRBV5-1,NA
CASSSILKKNEKLFF,TGTGCCAGCAGTTCGATCCTTAAAAAAAATGAAAAACTGTTTTTT,TRBJ1-4,NA,TRBV6-5,NA
CASSLYKNSPLHF,TGCGCCAGCAGCTTGTACAAGAATTCACCCCTCCACTTT,TRBJ1-6,NA,TRBV5-1,NA
CASSLVAGGHEQFF,TGTGCCAGCAGTTTGGTGGCAGGGGGCCATGAGCAGTTCTTC,TRBJ2-1,NA,TRBV27,TRBD1
CASRPDWSSYEQYF,TGCGCCAGCAGGCCAGACTGGAGCTCCTACGAGCAGTACTTC,TRBJ2-7,NA,TRBV4-1,NA
CASSPTAGAGVRELFF,TGTGCCAGCTCCCCAACGGCGGGGGCAGGGGTCCGGGAGCTGTTTTTT,TRBJ2-2,NA,TRBV18,NA
CASRTFQGRWETQYF,TGTGCCAGCAGAACCTTTCAGGGAAGGTGGGAGACCCAGTACTTC,TRBJ2-5,NA,TRBV27,NA
CASSQSNLGAHYGYTF,TGCGCCAGCAGCCAATCTAATTTGGGGGCTCACTATGGCTACACCTTC,TRBJ1-2,NA,TRBV4-3,NA
CASSEWGGGEADTQYF,TGTGCCAGCAGTGAATGGGGAGGGGGCGAGGCAGATACGCAGTATTTT,TRBJ2-3,NA,TRBV6-1,NA
CATSDGRGGWQPQHF,TGTGCCACCAGTGACGGCAGGGGCGGGTGGCAGCCCCAGCATTTT,TRBJ1-5,NA,TRBV24-1,NA
CASTKGGNSPLHF,TGTGCCAGCACCAAAGGGGGAAATTCACCCCTCCACTTT,TRBJ1-6,NA,TRBV3-1/TRBV3-2,NA
CASSRSGTGRNNEQFF,TGTGCCAGCAGCCGTTCCGGGACTGGGCGTAACAATGAGCAGTTCTTC,TRBJ2-1,NA,TRBV3-1/TRBV3-2,NA
CASSHRGARNTEAFF,TGTGCCAGCAGCCATCGTGGTGCAAGGAACACTGAAGCTTTCTTT,TRBJ1-1,NA,TRBV4-2,NA
CAARDTGNEKLFF,TGTGCCGCGCGGGACACCGGTAATGAAAAACTGTTTTTT,TRBJ1-4,NA,TRBV6-5,NA
CATSDLGDLKNSGNTIYF,TGTGCCACCAGTGATTTGGGGGACCTAAAAAACTCTGGAAACACCATATATTTT,TRBJ1-3,NA,TRBV24-1,NA
CASGQGRYQPQHF,TGTGCCAGCGGACAGGGCAGGTATCAGCCCCAGCATTTT,TRBJ1-5,once,TRBV27,TRBD1
CASRSANTEAFF,TGTGCCAGCAGGTCAGCGAACACTGAAGCTTTCTTT,TRBJ1-1,NA,TRBV9,NA
CASSYIQGSTAYGYTF,TGTGCCAGCAGTTACATCCAGGGGAGCACCGCCTATGGCTACACCTTC,TRBJ1-2,NA,TRBV6-2/TRBV6-3,NA
CASSPGQAANTGELFF,TGCGCCAGCAGCCCAGGACAGGCCGCGAACACCGGGGAGCTGTTTTTT,TRBJ2-2,NA,TRBV5-1,TRBD1
CASSAGQGGPNQPQHF,TGTGCCAGCAGCGCAGGCCAGGGAGGCCCGAATCAGCCCCAGCATTTT,TRBJ1-5,NA,TRBV7-8,NA
CASNALWGETQYF,TGTGCCAGCAATGCCCTCTGGGGAGAGACCCAGTACTTC,TRBJ2-5,NA,TRBV6-6,NA
CASSVYSSTDTQYF,TGTGCCAGCAGCGTATATTCCAGCACAGATACGCAGTATTTT,TRBJ2-3,NA,TRBV9,NA
CASSPRDPYEQYF,TGTGCCAGCAGCCCCCGGGACCCCTACGAGCAGTACTTC,TRBJ2-7,once,TRBV3-1/TRBV3-2,NA
CASSSLQGYEQYF,TGTGCCAGCAGCTCACTACAGGGGTACGAGCAGTACTTC,TRBJ2-7,NA,TRBV7-6,TRBD1
CASSLGDTPSYEQYF,TGTGCCAGCAGCTTAGGGGACACCCCATCCTACGAGCAGTACTTC,TRBJ2-7,NA,TRBV11-2,NA
CASSEASALDGYTF,TGTGCCAGCAGTGAAGCTTCAGCTCTGGATGGCTACACCTTC,TRBJ1-2,NA,TRBV6-1,NA
CASGWGAGTEAFF,TGTGCTAGTGGTTGGGGGGCTGGCACTGAAGCTTTCTTT,TRBJ1-1,NA,TRBV12-5,NA
CASSFPFGRSPLHF,TGTGCCAGCAGCTTTCCGTTTGGGCGGTCACCCCTCCACTTT,TRBJ1-6,NA,TRBV7-2,NA
CSASDRDSYEQYF,TGCAGTGCTAGTGACAGAGACTCCTACGAGCAGTACTTC,TRBJ2-7,NA,TRBV20-1,NA
CASSVTSGGAEAQYF,TGCGCCAGCAGCGTAACTAGCGGGGGGGCCGAAGCGCAGTATTTT,TRBJ2-3,NA,TRBV5-1,TRBD2
CASSLIGGADGYTF,TGCGCCAGCAGCTTGATTGGGGGAGCGGATGGCTACACCTTC,TRBJ1-2,NA,TRBV5-1,NA
CASSPQTTSAMNTEAFF,TGTGCCAGCTCACCCCAGACAACGTCCGCCATGAACACTGAAGCTTTCTTT,TRBJ1-1,NA,TRBV18,NA